The subject of this entry is one TCR beta chain. The antigen is unknown. A second 7 to 11 cycle PCR used barcoded and J-beta primers. A tag from a template-switch adaptor with 12 random nucleotides marked each cDNA molecule. TCRdb re-analysed the 5' RACE reads in MiXCR, keeping a single row per CDR3 protein. The data hold fewer than 1 million distinct CDR3 sequences, with around 42% observed a single time. Trimming removed 0 bases at V and 4 bases at J, with 12 bases between. CDR1 and CDR2 from the germline V gene are SGHTA and FQGNSA. This CDR3 is built from 15 residues. The sample originates from a study of blood T cells in healthy people across ages. Study-wide points: Naive T cell percentage showed a strong correlation with TCR beta diversity. Fewer expanded clones and more diversity marked long-lived versus aged donors.

Peripheral blood from each donor was collected in a volume of roughly 9.2 milliliters. The genes are TRBV7-2 and TRBJ1-2; weak D call: TRBD1 (5 bases). Sequences were obtained from blood. This TCR derives from a man in his sixties in good health. The DNA of the CDR3 is TGTGCCAGCAGCTTAGCACCTGCGGGGACCTATGGCTACACCTTC. It is translated as CASSLAPAGTYGYTF.